This entry lists 13 T cell receptor beta chains sequenced from one sample in a study of shared clonotypes between healthy human individuals. Profiling relied on immunoSEQ multiplex PCR, and the TCRdb table lists in-frame clones only, not all of them. The data contain over a million clones, 70% to 80% of them seen just once; the ten biggest clones take up roughly 0.55%. The sample comprised memory CD4+ T cells from PBMCs. Subset of the sample: CD45RA-negative fraction. The receptor source for this set is a man aged 18 to 29 in good health. Some clones in this sample may be carry-over from other donors' samples.

Concerning this clone itself: Other DNA sequences of this sample code for an identical CDR3. The CDR3 spells CASSPPGLAGETQYF. CDR3 coding DNA: TGTGCCAGCTCACCACCGGGACTAGCGGGGGAGACCCAGTACTTC. This chain links TRBV18 with TRBJ2-5; 13 positions match TRBD2. V shed 0 bases and J 5 bases; nucleotides not matched to a gene: 0. The germline V gene has CDR1 KGHSH and CDR2 LQKENI. There are 15 residues in the CDR3.

The CDR3 spells CASSPRTSGSWDTGELFF. The DNA of the CDR3 is TGTGCCAGCAGCCCCAGGACTAGCGGGAGTTGGGACACCGGGGAGCTGTTTTTT. This chain links TRBV7-3 with TRBJ2-2, with 13 nucleotides matching TRBD2. Germline V gene data show CDR1 as SGHTA and CDR2 as FQGTGA. The V gene end was trimmed by 5 bases and the J gene end by 3 bases; junction bases not matched to a gene: 9. The CDR3 length is 18 residues.

The chain combines TRBV9 with TRBJ2-5; 12 nucleotides line up with TRBD2. Germline-derived CDR1 and CDR2 are SGDLS and YYNGEE. This CDR3 is 16 amino acids long. The V and J ends lost 4 bases and 4 bases, in that order; junction bases with no gene match: 8. The CDR3 bases are TGTGCCAGCAGCCCCCTAGCGGGGGGGCAGCTAGAGACCCAGTACTTC. This sequence encodes CASSPLAGGQLETQYF.

The chain links TRBV27 to TRBJ1-2; D not resolved. The V end was cut by 5 bases, the J end by 8 bases, with 18 bases between. Germline V gene lookup returns CDR1 MNHEY and CDR2 SMNVEV (reference sequence). The length of the CDR3 is 14 residues. The DNA of the CDR3 is TGTGCCAGCAGTCCCTACCCCGAGGGTACGGGCTACACCTTC. This codes for CASSPYPEGTGYTF.

The V call is TRBV5-4, the J call TRBJ1-2; perhaps TRBD1 as D (6 bases). Germline V gives CDR1 SGHNT, CDR2 YYREEE (reference sequence). This CDR3 comprises 15 residues. The ends were cut back, 4 bases at V and 8 bases at J, with 21 bases in the middle. DNA of the CDR3: TGTGCCAGCAGCCCCGAGGGCAGGGGAGTACGGGGCTACACCTTC. Translation: CASSPEGRGVRGYTF.

Written as DNA, the CDR3 is TGTGCCAGCAGCTTAGGCAGATCCCCGAGCTCCTACAATGAGCAGTTCTTC. It specifies CASSLGRSPSSYNEQFF. The chain recombines TRBV7-9 with TRBJ2-1, with D uncertain. Germline-derived CDR1 and CDR2 are SEHNR and FQNEAQ (reference sequence). Trimming cost V 1 base and J 0 bases, with 13 bases left between them. CDR3 length equals 17 residues.

The chain joins TRBV9 to TRBJ2-3; D is unresolved. CDR1 and CDR2 (germline): SGDLS, YYNGEE. V lost 6 bases and J lost 1, with 15 bases in between. The CDR3 sequence is 15 residues long. The DNA of the CDR3 is TGTGCCAGCACTCTTTCCCCCGCGGGCACAGATACGCAGTATTTT. Protein sequence: CASTLSPAGTDTQYF.

In regard to this clone: This could be a read error, since a much larger clone is one nucleotide away. V usage is TRBV7-9 and J usage is TRBJ2-1; unclear D gene. Germline values: CDR1 SEHNR, CDR2 FQNEAQ (reference sequence). The CDR3 has 12 amino acids. V shed 5 bases and J shed 2 bases, with 4 bases lying between them. The CDR3 loop reads CASSQTYNEQFF. CDR3 nucleotides: TGTGCCAGCAGCCAGACCTACAATGAGCAGTTCTTC.

The V call is TRBV28, the J call TRBJ2-2, with D possibly TRBD1 on 7 matching bases. Germline V gene lookup returns CDR1 MDHEN and CDR2 SYDVKM. The CDR3 is made up of 17 amino acids. Trimming cost V 5 bases and J 2 bases, with 18 bases left between them. This CDR3 reads CASSPLRGTANTGELFF. The CDR3 nucleotides are TGTGCCAGCAGTCCTCTCCGGGGGACAGCAAACACCGGGGAGCTGTTTTTT.

Details on this clone: This could be a read error, since a much larger clone is one nucleotide away. The chain couples TRBV2 to TRBJ2-5; 10 bases are shared with TRBD2. TRBJ2-7 explains the end of the DNA better; the J call may be wrong. Germline V CDR1 and CDR2: SNHLY, FYNNEI. The CDR3 has 12 residues. The CDR3 here is CASRTSGYEQYF. CDR3 nucleotides: TGTGCCAGCAGGACTAGCGGGTACGAGCAGTACTTC.

On this clone: Other nucleotide sequences in the sample specify the same CDR3. The J gene is TRBJ1-5, the V gene TRBV5-1; D is unresolved. Deletions cut 2 bases from V and 0 bases from J, with 6 bases between. Germline V lookup: CDR1 SGHRS, CDR2 YFSETQ. The CDR3 consists of 14 residues. In DNA form, the CDR3 reads TGCGCCAGCAGCTTAGCAGATAGCAATCAGCCCCAGCATTTT. It codes for CASSLADSNQPQHF.

The gene calls are TRBV2 and TRBJ1-2; D is undetermined. Per the germline V gene, CDR1 is SNHLY and CDR2 is FYNNEI. This CDR3 has 14 amino acids. The V gene lost 6 bases and the J gene lost 3 bases, with 14 bases spanning the gap. CDR3 sequence (DNA): TGTGCCAGCAGCAACCGGGCGTCGGACTATGGCTACACCTTC. It is translated as CASSNRASDYGYTF.

The chain joins TRBV6-6 to TRBJ2-7; the D call may be TRBD1 or TRBD2 (5 bases each). The CDR3 is 14 amino acids. From germline, CDR1 is MNHNY and CDR2 SVGAGI (reference sequence). Trimming took off 2 bases at V and 0 bases at J, with 8 bases between the two ends. CDR3: CASSYGTASYEQYF. In DNA form, the CDR3 reads TGTGCCAGCAGTTACGGGACGGCCTCCTACGAGCAGTACTTC.